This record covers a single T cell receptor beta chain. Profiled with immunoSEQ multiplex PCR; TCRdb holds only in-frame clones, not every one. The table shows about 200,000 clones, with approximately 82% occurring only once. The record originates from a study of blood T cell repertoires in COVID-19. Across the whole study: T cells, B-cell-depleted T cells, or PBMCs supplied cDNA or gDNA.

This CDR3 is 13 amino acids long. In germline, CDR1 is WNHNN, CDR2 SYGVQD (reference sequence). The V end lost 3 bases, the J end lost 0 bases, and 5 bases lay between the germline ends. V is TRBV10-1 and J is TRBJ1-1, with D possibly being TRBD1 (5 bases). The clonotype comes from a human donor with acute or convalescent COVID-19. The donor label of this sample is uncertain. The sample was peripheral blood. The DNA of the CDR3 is TGCGCCAGCAGTGAAGGGGTGAACACTGAAGCTTTCTTT. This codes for CASSEGVNTEAFF.